This paragraph reports one T cell receptor (beta chain). The antigen remains undetermined. The record originates from a study of long-term antiretroviral therapy in people with HIV. About the study: The 2015 recommendation for immediate ART came about a decade after the earliest samples.

Study results and limitations: Pre-ART clonal expansions dominated every time point's repertoire. Nothing was known about ART adherence, viral resistance or changes in therapy.

This was the immunoSEQ v3.0 assay at survey level. TCRdb's copy holds only in-frame clones and misses some; the assay was immunoSEQ multiplex PCR. The sample consists of over 10,000 clones, over 65% of them appearing once. From germline, CDR1 is MNHEY and CDR2 SVGAGI. Losses at the gene ends were 6 bases for V and 3 bases for J; bases not matched to a gene: 7. This CDR3 is built from 14 residues. There were about 1-10 million cryopreserved PBMC in the samples before DNA extraction. This TCR derives from a woman aged 18-29 years with HIV. The sequenced sample was unsorted PBMCs, obtained 1.3 years after starting antiretroviral therapy. The V gene is TRBV6-5, the J gene TRBJ2-7, with 8 nucleotides matching TRBD1. The CDR3 sequence is CASSPGQGGYEQYF. The CDR3 coding sequence is TGTGCCAGCAGCCCAGGACAGGGCGGCTACGAGCAGTACTTC.